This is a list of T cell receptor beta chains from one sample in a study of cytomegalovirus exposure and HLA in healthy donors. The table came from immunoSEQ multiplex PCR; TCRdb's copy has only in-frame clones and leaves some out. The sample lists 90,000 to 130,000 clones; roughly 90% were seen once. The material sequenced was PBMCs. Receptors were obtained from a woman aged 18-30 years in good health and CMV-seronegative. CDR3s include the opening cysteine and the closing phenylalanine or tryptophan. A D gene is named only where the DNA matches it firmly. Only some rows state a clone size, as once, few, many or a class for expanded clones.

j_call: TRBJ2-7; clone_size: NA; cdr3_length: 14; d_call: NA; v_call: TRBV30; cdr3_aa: CAWSGGRGEDEQYF; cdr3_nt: TGTGCCTGGAGTGGGGGCAGGGGGGAGGACGAGCAGTACTTC
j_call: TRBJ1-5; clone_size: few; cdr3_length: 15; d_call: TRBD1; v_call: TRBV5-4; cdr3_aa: CASSLMDRADQPQHF; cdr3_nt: TGTGCCAGCAGCTTGATGGACAGGGCCGATCAGCCCCAGCATTTT
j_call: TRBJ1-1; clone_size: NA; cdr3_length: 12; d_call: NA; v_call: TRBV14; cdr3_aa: CASSQDRTVMSF; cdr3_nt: TGTGCCAGCAGCCAAGACCGGACAGTCATGAGTTTT
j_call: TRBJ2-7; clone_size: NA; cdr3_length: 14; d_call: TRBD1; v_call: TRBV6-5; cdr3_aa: CASSYEGAYYEQYF; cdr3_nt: TGTGCCAGCAGTTACGAGGGGGCCTATTACGAGCAGTACTTC
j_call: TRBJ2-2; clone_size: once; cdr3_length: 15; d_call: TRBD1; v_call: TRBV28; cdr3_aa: CASRPTGGNTGELFF; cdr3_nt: TGTGCCAGCAGGCCGACAGGGGGGAACACCGGGGAGCTGTTTTTT
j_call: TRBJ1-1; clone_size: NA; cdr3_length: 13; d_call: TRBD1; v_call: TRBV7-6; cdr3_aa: CASSSTGEAEAFF; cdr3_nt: TGTGCCAGCAGCAGCACAGGGGAGGCTGAAGCTTTCTTT
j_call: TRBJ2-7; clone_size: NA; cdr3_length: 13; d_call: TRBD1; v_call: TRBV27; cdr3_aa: CASSFRGRYEQYF; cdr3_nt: TGTGCCAGCAGTTTCAGGGGGCGTTACGAGCAGTACTTC
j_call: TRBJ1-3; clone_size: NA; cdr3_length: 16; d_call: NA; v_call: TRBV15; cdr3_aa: CATSVLKRQRGNTIYF; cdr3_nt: TGTGCCACCAGCGTACTTAAGAGACAGCGTGGAAACACCATATATTTT
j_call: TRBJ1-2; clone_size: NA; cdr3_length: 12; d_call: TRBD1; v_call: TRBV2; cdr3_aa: CASRGQIYGYTF; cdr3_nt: TGTGCCAGCAGGGGACAGATCTATGGCTACACCTTC
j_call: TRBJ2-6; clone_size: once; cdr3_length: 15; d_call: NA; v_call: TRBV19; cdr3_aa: CASSRDSSGANVLTF; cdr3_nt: TGTGCCAGTAGTCGTGACAGCTCTGGGGCCAACGTCCTGACTTTC
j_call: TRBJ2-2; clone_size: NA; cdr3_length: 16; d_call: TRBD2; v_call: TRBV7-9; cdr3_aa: CASSPLTSGFTGELFF; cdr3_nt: TGTGCCAGCAGCCCGTTGACTAGCGGGTTCACCGGGGAGCTGTTTTTT
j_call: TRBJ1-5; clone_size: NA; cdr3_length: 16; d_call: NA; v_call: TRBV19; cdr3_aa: CASSIPSARSGQPQHF; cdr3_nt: TGTGCCAGTAGTATACCATCGGCGAGGTCCGGTCAGCCCCAGCATTTT
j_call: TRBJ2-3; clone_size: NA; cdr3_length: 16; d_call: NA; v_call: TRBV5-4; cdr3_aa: CASSLGTPGSEDTQYF; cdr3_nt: TGTGCCAGCAGCCTAGGGACTCCTGGGAGCGAAGATACGCAGTATTTT
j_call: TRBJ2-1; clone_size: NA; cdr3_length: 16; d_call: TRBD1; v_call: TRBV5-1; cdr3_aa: CASSGSGTGVRNEQFF; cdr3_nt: TGCGCCAGCAGCGGGTCCGGGACAGGGGTCCGCAATGAGCAGTTCTTC
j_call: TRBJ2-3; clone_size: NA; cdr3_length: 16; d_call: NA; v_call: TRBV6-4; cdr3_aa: CASSDSGTSSTDTQYF; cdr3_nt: TGTGCCAGCAGTGACTCCGGGACTTCTAGCACAGATACGCAGTATTTT
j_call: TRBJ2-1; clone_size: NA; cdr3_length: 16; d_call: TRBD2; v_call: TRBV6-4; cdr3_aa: CASSGSGTSGFNEQFF; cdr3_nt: TGTGCCAGCAGTGGATCCGGGACTAGTGGCTTCAATGAGCAGTTCTTC
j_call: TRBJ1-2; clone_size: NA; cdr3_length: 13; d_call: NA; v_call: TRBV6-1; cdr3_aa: CASWRASEFGYTF; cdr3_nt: TGTGCCAGCTGGAGGGCGTCTGAGTTTGGCTACACCTTC
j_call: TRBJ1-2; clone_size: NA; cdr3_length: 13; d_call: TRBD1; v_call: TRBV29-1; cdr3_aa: CSVAGQGNYGYTF; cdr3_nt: TGCAGCGTGGCGGGACAGGGGAACTATGGCTACACCTTC
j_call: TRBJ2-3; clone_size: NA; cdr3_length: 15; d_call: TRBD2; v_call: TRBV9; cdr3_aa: CASSVELAGTDTQYF; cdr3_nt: TGTGCCAGCAGCGTAGAATTAGCGGGAACAGATACGCAGTATTTT
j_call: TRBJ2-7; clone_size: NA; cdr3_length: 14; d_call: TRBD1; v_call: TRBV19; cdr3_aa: CASNQGAIFTEQYF; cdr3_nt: TGTGCCAGTAATCAGGGGGCGATTTTTACCGAGCAGTACTTC
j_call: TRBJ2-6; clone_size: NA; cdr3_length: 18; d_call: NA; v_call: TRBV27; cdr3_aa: CASSFRPRNASGANVLTF; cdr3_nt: TGTGCCAGCAGTTTTAGGCCGAGGAATGCGTCGGGGGCCAACGTCCTGACTTTC
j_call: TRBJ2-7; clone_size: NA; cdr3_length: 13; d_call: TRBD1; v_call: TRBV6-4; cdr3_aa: CASSGGTGGNWDF; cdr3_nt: TGTGCCAGCAGTGGAGGGACAGGGGGCAATTGGGACTTC
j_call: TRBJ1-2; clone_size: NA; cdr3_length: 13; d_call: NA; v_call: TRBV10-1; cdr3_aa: CASSENRDYGYTF; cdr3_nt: TGCGCCAGCAGTGAGAACAGGGATTATGGCTACACCTTC
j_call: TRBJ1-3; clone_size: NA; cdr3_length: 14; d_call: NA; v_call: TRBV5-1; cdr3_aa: CASSLFGAGNTIYF; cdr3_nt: TGCGCCAGCAGCTTGTTCGGGGCTGGAAACACCATATATTTT
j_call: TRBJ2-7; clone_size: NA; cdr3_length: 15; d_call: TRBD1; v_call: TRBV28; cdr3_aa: CASSFTGQGILEQYF; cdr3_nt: TGTGCCAGCAGTTTCACGGGACAGGGTATTCTCGAGCAGTACTTC
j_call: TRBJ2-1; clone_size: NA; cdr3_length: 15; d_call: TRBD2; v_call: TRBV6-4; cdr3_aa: CASSPTSGGGNEQFF; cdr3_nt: TGTGCCAGCAGTCCGACTAGCGGAGGGGGGAATGAGCAGTTCTTC
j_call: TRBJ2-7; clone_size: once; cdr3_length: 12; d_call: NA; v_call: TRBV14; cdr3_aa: CASSQGGYEQYF; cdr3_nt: TGTGCCAGCAGCCAAGGAGGGTACGAGCAGTACTTC
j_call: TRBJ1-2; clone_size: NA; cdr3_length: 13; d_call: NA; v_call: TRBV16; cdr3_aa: CASSRTANYGYTF; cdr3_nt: TGTGCCAGCAGCCGGACAGCAAACTATGGCTACACCTTC
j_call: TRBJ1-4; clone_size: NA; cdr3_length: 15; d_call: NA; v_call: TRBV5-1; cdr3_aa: CASSAEGELGEKLFF; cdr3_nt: TGCGCCAGCAGCGCAGAGGGGGAGTTGGGCGAAAAACTGTTTTTT
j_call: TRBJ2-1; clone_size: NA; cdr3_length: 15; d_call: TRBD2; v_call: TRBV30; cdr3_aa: CAWSPGRRGVDEQFF; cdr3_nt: TGTGCCTGGAGTCCAGGGCGGCGGGGGGTGGATGAGCAGTTCTTC
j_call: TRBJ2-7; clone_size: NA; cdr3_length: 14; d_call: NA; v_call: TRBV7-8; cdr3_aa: CASSSGQQAYEQYF; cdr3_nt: TGTGCCAGCAGCTCGGGACAACAAGCCTACGAGCAGTACTTC
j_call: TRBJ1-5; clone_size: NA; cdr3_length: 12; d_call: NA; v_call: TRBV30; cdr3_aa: CAWRQGWQPQHF; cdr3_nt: TGTGCCTGGAGGCAGGGTTGGCAGCCCCAGCATTTT
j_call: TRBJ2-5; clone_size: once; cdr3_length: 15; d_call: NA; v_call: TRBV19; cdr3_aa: CASSTMRTEQETQYF; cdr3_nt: TGTGCCAGTAGTACGATGAGGACAGAGCAAGAGACCCAGTACTTC
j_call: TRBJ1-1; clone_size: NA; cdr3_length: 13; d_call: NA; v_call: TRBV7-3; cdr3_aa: CASSLMGGTEAFF; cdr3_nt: TGTGCCAGCAGCTTAATGGGGGGCACTGAAGCTTTCTTT
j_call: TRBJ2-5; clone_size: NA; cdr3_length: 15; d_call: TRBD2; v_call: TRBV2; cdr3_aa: CASSELGGLTETQYF; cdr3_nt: TGTGCCAGCAGTGAATTGGGGGGACTAACGGAGACCCAGTACTTC
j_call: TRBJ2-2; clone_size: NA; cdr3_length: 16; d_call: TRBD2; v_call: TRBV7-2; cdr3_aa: CASSPLAGVDTGELFF; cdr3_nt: TGTGCCAGCAGCCCTCTAGCGGGAGTTGACACCGGGGAGCTGTTTTTT
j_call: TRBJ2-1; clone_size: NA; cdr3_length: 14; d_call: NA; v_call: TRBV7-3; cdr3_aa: CASSSGLLTNEQFF; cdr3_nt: TGTGCCAGCAGCTCGGGACTCCTTACCAATGAGCAGTTCTTC
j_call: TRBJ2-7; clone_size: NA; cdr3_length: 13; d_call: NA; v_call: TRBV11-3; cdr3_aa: CASSSREDYEQYF; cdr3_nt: TGTGCCAGCAGCTCCCGCGAAGATTACGAGCAGTACTTC
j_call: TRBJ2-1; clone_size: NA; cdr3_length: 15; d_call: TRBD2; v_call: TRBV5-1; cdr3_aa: CASGYTSGSRNEQFF; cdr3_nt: TGCGCCAGCGGATACACTAGCGGGAGTCGAAATGAGCAGTTCTTC
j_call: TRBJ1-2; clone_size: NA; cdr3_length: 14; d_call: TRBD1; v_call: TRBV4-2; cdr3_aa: CASSQKLQGYGYTF; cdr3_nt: TGTGCCAGCAGCCAGAAACTACAGGGGTATGGCTACACCTTC
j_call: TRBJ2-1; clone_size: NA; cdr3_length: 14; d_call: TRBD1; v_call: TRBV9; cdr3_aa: CASSVQGALNEQFF; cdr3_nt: TGTGCCAGCAGCGTCCAGGGGGCTCTAAATGAGCAGTTCTTC
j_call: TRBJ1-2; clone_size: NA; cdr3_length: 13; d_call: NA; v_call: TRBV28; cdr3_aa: CASRTQGNYGYTF; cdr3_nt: TGTGCCAGCAGGACCCAGGGTAACTATGGCTACACCTTC
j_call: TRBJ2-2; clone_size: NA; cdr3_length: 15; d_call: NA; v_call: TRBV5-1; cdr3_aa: CASSPVSPRTGELFF; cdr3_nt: TGCGCCAGCAGCCCCGTTTCACCCAGGACCGGGGAGCTGTTTTTT
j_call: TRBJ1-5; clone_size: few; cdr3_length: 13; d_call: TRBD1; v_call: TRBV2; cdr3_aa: CASRRQGNQPQHF; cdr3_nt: TGTGCCAGCAGACGACAGGGGAATCAGCCCCAGCATTTT
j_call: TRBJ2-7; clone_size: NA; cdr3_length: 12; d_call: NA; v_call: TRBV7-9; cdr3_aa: CASSPGANEQYF; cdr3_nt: TGTGCCAGCAGCCCGGGAGCTAACGAGCAGTACTTC
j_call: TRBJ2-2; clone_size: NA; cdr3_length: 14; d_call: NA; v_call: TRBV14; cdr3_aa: CASSQVISAGELFF; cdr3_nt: TGTGCCAGCAGCCAAGTGATTAGCGCCGGGGAGCTGTTTTTT
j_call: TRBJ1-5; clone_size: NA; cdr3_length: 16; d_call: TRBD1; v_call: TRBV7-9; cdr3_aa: CASSLNGQGARQPQHF; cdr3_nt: TGTGCCAGCAGCTTAAATGGCCAGGGGGCCAGGCAGCCCCAGCATTTT
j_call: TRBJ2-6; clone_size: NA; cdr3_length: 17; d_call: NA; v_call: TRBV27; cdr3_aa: CASSFVGTSSGANVLTF; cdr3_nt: TGTGCCAGCAGTTTCGTCGGGACAAGCTCTGGGGCCAACGTCCTGACTTTC
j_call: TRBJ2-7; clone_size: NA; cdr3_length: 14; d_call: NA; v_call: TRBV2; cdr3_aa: CASSDQGSSYEQYF; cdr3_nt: TGTGCCAGCAGTGACCAGGGGAGCAGCTACGAGCAGTACTTC
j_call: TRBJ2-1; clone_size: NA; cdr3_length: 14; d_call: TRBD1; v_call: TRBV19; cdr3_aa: CASSLPGQGSRKFF; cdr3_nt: TGTGCCAGTAGTCTACCGGGACAGGGGAGCAGGAAGTTCTTC
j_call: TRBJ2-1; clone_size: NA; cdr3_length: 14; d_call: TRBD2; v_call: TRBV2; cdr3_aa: CASSVVAGGNEQFF; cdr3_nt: TGTGCCAGCAGTGTGGTAGCGGGGGGCAATGAGCAGTTCTTC
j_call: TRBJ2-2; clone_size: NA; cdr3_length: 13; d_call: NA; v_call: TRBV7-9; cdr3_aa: CASSRRDTGELFF; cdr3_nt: TGTGCCAGCAGCCGCAGGGACACCGGGGAGCTGTTTTTT
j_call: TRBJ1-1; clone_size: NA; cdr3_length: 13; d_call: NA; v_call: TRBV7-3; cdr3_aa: CASSAPSSTEAFF; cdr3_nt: TGTGCCAGCAGCGCCCCTTCTAGTACAGAAGCTTTCTTT